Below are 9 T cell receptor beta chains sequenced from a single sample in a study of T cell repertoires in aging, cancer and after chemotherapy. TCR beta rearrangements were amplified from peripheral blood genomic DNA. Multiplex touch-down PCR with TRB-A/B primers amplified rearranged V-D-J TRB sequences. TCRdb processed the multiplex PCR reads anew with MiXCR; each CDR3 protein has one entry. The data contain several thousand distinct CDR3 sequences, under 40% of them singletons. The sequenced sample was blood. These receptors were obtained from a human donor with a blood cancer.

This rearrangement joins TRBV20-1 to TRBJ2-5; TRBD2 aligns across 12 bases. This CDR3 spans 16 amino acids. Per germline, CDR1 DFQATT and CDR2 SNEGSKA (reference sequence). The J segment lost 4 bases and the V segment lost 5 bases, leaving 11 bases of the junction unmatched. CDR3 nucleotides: TGCAGTGCTGATCGGACTAGCGGGGTAGTGGGAGAGACCCAGTACTTC. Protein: CSADRTSGVVGETQYF.

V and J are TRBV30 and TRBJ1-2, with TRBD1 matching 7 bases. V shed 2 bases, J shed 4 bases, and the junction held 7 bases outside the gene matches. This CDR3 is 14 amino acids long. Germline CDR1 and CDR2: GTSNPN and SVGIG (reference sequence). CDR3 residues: CAWSLDRRSYGYTF. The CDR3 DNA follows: TGTGCCTGGAGTTTGGACAGGAGGTCCTATGGCTACACCTTC.

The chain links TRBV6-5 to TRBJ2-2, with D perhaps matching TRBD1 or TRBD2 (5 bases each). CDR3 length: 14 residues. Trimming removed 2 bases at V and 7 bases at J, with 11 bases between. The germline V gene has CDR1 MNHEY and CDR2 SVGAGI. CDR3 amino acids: CASSYGRAGGELFF. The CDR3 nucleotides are TGTGCCAGCAGTTACGGCAGGGCGGGCGGGGAGCTGTTTTTT.

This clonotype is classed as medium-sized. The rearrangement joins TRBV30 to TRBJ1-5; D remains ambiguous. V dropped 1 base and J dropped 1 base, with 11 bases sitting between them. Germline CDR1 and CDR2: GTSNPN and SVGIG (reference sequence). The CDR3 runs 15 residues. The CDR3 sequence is CAWSAPLGSNQPQHF. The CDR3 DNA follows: TGTGCCTGGAGTGCTCCCCTTGGAAGCAATCAGCCCCAGCATTTT.

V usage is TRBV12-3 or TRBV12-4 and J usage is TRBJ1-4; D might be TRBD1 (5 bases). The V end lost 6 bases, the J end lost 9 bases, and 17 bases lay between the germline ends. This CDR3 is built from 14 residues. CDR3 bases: TGTGCCAGCAGAACGGACACCCCGGGGAAAAAACTGTTTTTT. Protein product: CASRTDTPGKKLFF.

CDR3 region: CASSPLIGGEKLFF. The CDR3 DNA follows: TGTGCCAGCTCACCACTTATCGGGGGTGAAAAACTGTTTTTT. The chain recombines TRBV18 with TRBJ1-4; D is perhaps TRBD1 (5 bases). Between the trimmed V and J ends, which lost 1 base and 7 bases, there was a span of 10 bases. Germline lookup yields CDR1 KGHSH and CDR2 LQKENI. The CDR3 consists of 14 residues.

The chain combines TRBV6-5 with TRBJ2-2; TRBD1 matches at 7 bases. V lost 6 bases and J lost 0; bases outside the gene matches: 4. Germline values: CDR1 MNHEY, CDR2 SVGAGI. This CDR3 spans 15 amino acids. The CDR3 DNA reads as TGTGCCAGCAGGAGCGACAGGGCGAACACCGGGGAGCTGTTTTTT. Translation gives CASRSDRANTGELFF.

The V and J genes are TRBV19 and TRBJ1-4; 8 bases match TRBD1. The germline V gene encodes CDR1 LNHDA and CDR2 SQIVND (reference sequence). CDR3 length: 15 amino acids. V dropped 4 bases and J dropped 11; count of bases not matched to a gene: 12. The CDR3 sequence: CASSNPGQAYGKLFF. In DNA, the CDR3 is TGTGCCAGTAGTAACCCGGGACAGGCCTATGGCAAACTGTTTTTT.

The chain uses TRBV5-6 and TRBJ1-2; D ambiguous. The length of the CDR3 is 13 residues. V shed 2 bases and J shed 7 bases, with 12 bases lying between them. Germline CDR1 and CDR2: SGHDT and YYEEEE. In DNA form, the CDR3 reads TGTGCCAGCAGCTTTTTAGTGGGCAGTGGCTACACCTTC. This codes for CASSFLVGSGYTF.